This T cell receptor beta chain emerged from a study of blood T cell repertoires in COVID-19. In the study overall: Sites in the United States, Italy and Spain provided acute and convalescent COVID-19 samples. T cells, B-cell-depleted T cells, or PBMCs supplied cDNA or gDNA.

Trimming pared 7 bases from V and 7 bases from J, leaving 20 bases between. This CDR3 has 14 residues. Germline CDR1 reads MNHEY; CDR2 reads SVGAGI. Original processing notes: Amplifying reference gene primers gave estimates of nucleated cell counts. Sequencing used immunoSEQ multiplex PCR; TCRdb keeps in-frame clones, though not all of them. The D gene and trimming were derived from the DNA, and the V and J assignments and clone size from that table. The sample shows about 80,000 clones, 60% to 85% of them seen only once. The chain carries TRBV6-5 and TRBJ2-7, with TRBD2 as a possible D gene (5 bases). This receptor was identified in a human donor in a cohort sampled during active COVID-19. The sequencing input was peripheral blood. The CDR3 region has the DNA TGTGCCAGCACCCCACTGGCCCTCCCGGGAGAGCAGTACTTC. Translating gives CASTPLALPGEQYF.